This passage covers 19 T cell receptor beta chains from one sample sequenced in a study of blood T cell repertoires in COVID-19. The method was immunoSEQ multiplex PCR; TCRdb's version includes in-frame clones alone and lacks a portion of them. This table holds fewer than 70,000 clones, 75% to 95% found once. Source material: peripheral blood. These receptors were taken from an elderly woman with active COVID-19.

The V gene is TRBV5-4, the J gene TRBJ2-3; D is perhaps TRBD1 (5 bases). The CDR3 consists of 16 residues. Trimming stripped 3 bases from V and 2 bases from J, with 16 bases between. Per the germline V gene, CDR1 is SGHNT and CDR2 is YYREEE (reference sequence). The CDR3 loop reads CASSSPLDNPTDTQYF. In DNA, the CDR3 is TGTGCCAGCAGCTCACCCTTGGACAACCCCACAGATACGCAGTATTTT.

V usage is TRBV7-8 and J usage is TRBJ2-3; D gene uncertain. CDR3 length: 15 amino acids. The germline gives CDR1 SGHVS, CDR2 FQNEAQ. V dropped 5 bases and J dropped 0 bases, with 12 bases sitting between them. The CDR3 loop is CASSARTLSTDTQYF. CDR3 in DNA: TGTGCCAGCAGCGCACGTACTTTAAGCACAGATACGCAGTATTTT.

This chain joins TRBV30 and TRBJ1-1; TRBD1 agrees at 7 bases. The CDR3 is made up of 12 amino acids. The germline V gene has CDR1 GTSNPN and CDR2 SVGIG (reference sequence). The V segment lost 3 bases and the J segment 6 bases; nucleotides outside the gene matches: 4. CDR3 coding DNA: TGTGCCTGGAGAAGACAGGGCGCTGAAGCTTTCTTT. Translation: CAWRRQGAEAFF.

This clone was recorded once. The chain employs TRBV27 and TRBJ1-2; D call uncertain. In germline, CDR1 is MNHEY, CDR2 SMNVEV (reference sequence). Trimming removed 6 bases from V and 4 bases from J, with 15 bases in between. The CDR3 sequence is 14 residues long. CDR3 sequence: CASSQDHNSYGYTF. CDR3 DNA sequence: TGTGCCAGCAGCCAAGATCACAACAGCTATGGCTACACCTTC.

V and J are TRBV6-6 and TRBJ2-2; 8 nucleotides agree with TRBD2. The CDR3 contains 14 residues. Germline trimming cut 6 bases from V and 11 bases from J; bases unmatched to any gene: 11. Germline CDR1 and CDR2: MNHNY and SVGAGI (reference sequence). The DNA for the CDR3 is TGTGCCAGCAGCAACCTGGCGGGGGGCGAAGAGCTGTTTTTT. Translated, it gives CASSNLAGGEELFF.

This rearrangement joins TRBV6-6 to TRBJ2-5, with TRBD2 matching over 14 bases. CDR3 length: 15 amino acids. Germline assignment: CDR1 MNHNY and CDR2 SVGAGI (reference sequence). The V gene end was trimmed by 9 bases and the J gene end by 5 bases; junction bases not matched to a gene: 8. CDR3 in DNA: TGTGCCAGTACTGGGACTAGCGGGGGTCTGGAGACCCAGTACTTC. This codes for CASTGTSGGLETQYF.

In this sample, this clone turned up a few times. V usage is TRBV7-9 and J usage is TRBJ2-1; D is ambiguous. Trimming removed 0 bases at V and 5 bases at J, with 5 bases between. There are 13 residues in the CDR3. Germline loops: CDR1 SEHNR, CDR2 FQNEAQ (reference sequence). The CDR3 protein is CASSLAQHNEQFF. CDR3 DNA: TGTGCCAGCAGCTTAGCACAACACAATGAGCAGTTCTTC.

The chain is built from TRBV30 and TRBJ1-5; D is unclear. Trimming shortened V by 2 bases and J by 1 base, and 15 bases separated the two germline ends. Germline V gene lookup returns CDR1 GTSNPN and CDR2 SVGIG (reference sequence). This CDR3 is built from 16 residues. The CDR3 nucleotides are TGTGCCTGGAGTAGTTATGAGGGCAGAAGCAATCAGCCCCAGCATTTT. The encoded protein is CAWSSYEGRSNQPQHF.

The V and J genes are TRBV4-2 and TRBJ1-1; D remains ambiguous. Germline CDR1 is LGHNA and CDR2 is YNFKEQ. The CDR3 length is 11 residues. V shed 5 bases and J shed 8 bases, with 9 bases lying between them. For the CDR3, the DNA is TGTGCCAGCAGCGGCATAGCGGAAGCTTTCTTT. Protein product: CASSGIAEAFF.

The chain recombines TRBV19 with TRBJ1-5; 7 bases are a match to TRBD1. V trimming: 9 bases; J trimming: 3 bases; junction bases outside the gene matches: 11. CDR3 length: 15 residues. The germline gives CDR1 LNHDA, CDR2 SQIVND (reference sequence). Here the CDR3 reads CASSMYGTDNQPQHF. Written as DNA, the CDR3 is TGTGCCAGCAGCATGTACGGGACAGACAATCAGCCCCAGCATTTT.

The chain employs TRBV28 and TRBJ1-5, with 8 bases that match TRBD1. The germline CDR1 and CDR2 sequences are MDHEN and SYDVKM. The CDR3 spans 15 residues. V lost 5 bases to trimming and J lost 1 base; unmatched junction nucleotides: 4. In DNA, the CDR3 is TGTGCCAGCAGTGTGACAGGGGAAAGCAATCAGCCCCAGCATTTT. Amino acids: CASSVTGESNQPQHF.

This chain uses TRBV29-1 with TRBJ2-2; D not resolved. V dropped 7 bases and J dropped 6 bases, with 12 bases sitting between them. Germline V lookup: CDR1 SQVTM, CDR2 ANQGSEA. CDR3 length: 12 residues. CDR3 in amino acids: CSARSHPGELFF. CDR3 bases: TGCAGCGCCCGGTCCCATCCCGGGGAGCTGTTTTTT.

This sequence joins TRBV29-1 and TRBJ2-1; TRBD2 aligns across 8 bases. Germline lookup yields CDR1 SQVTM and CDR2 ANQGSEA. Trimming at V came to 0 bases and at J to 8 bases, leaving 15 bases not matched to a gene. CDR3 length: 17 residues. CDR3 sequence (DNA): TGCAGCGTTGAAGATCTTAGGGAGCGGGAGAAGGTGGATGAGCAGTTCTTC. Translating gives CSVEDLREREKVDEQFF.

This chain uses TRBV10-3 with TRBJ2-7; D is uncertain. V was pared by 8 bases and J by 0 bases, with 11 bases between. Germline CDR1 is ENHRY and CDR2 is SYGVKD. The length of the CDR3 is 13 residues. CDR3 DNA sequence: TGTGCCATCTGGTCGGCGGACTCCTACGAGCAGTACTTC. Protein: CAIWSADSYEQYF.

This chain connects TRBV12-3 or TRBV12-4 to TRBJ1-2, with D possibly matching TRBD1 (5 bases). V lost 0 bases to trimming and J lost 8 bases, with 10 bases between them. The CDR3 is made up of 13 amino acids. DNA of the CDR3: TGTGCCAGCAGTTTAGCGCACCAGGGCGGCTACACCTTC. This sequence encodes CASSLAHQGGYTF.

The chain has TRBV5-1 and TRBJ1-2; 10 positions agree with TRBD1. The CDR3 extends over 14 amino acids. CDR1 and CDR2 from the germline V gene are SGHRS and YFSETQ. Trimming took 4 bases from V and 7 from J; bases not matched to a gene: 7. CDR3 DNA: TGCGCCAGCAGCCAGAGACAGGGGGCCAGTGGCTACACCTTC. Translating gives CASSQRQGASGYTF. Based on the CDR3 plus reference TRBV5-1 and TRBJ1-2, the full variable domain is KAGVTQTPRYLIKTRGQQVTLSCSPISGHRSVSWYQQTPGQGLQFLFEYFSETQRNKGNFPGRFSGRQFSNSRSEMNVSTLELGDSALYLCASSQRQGASGYTFGSGTRLTVV.

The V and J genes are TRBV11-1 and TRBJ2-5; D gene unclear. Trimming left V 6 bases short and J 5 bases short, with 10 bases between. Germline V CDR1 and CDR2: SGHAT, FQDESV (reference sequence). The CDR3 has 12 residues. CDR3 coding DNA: TGTGCCAGCAGACTTTCCGGTGAGACCCAGTACTTC. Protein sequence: CASRLSGETQYF.

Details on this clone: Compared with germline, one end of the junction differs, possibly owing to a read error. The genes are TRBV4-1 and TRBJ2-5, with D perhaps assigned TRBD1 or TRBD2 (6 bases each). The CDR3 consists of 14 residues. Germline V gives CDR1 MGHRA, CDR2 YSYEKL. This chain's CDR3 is CASCQEGGLETQYF. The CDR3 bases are TGCGCCAGCTGCCAAGAGGGGGGATTGGAGACCCAGTACTTC.

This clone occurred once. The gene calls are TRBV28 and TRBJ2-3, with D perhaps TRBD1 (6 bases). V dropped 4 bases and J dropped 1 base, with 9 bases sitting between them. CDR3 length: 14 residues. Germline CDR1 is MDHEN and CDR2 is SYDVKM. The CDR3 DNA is TGTGCCAGCAGTTCCGCAGGGGGCACAGATACGCAGTATTTT. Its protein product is CASSSAGGTDTQYF.